These 18 T cell receptor beta chains came from one sample sequenced in a study of CD8 T cells in Susac syndrome. An amount of RNA that ranged from about 0.45 to 1 ug was reverse transcribed with random hexamers. In TCRdb, the immunoSEQ multiplex PCR reads were re-called with MiXCR into one record per CDR3 protein. This sample carries roughly 150,000 distinct CDR3 sequences, just over 90% of them seen once, and the ten largest clones take roughly 0.08%. Sequenced material: CD4+ T cells from PBMCs. The receptor source for this set is a human donor in good health.

This chain connects TRBV12-3 or TRBV12-4 to TRBJ2-7; 13 bases agree with TRBD2. The V segment lost 5 bases and the J segment 5 bases; nucleotides outside the gene matches: 3. This CDR3 is 14 amino acids long. The CDR3 reads CASSPGTSGNEQYF. In DNA, the CDR3 is TGTGCCAGCAGTCCTGGGACTAGCGGGAACGAGCAGTACTTC.

The CDR3 DNA is TGTGCCAGCAGTGTACGGCCGTTGGAGCAAGCTTTCTTT. Its translation: CASSVRPLEQAFF. The chain has TRBV2 and TRBJ1-1; D gene ambiguous. The CDR3 sequence is 13 residues long. Germline lookup yields CDR1 SNHLY and CDR2 FYNNEI. Deletions cut 4 bases from V and 9 bases from J, with 15 bases between.

This clonotype was counted a single time. The chain recombines TRBV5-1 with TRBJ2-5, with D maybe TRBD1 (6 bases). Trimming removed 4 bases at V and 1 base at J, with 11 bases between. Germline-derived CDR1 and CDR2 are SGHRS and YFSETQ. The CDR3 loop spans 14 amino acids. The CDR3 loop is CASSPGQFQETQYF. The DNA of the CDR3 is TGCGCCAGCAGCCCAGGACAGTTCCAAGAGACCCAGTACTTC.

The chain combines TRBV3-1 with TRBJ2-3; 10 positions match TRBD2. The CDR3 contains 16 residues. V dropped 4 bases and J dropped 3; count of bases not matched to a gene: 7. The germline V gene has CDR1 LGHDT and CDR2 YNNKEL (reference sequence). This CDR3 reads CASSPGTSVITDTQYF. In DNA, the CDR3 is TGTGCCAGCAGCCCCGGGACTAGCGTGATAACAGATACGCAGTATTTT.

The rearrangement links TRBV6-5 to TRBJ2-7; 7 bases line up with TRBD1. Germline CDR1 MNHEY, CDR2 SVGAGI. The CDR3 is 15 amino acids. J was trimmed by 6 bases and V by 4 bases; bases with no gene match: 12. The CDR3 DNA reads as TGTGCCAGCAGTTCCCCGCGACAGGGTTTCGGCGAGCAGTACTTC. Encoded protein: CASSSPRQGFGEQYF.

The rearrangement uses TRBV5-6 and TRBJ2-5; D could derive from TRBD1 or TRBD2 (5 bases each). V was shortened by 2 bases and J by 5 bases, with 10 bases between the two germline ends. The CDR3 runs to 13 residues. Germline V lookup: CDR1 SGHDT, CDR2 YYEEEE. The CDR3 DNA reads as TGTGCCAGCAGCTTATGGGGGAAGGAGACCCAGTACTTC. It is translated as CASSLWGKETQYF. Drawing the rest from reference TRBV5-6 and TRBJ2-5, the complete variable domain is DAGVTQSPTHLIKTRGQQVTLRCSPKSGHDTVSWYQQALGQGPQFIFQYYEEEERQRGNFPDRFSGHQFPNYSSELNVNALLLGDSALYLCASSLWGKETQYFGPGTRLLVL.

V is TRBV7-2 and J is TRBJ2-5, with D possibly TRBD1 on 6 matching bases. V dropped 5 bases and J dropped 5 bases, with 21 bases sitting between them. This CDR3 has 16 residues. Germline assignment: CDR1 SGHTA and CDR2 FQGNSA. CDR3 region: CASSRGIGQLGETQYF. The CDR3 DNA sequence: TGTGCCAGCAGCCGAGGGATAGGACAGCTTGGGGAGACCCAGTACTTC.

This chain connects TRBV6-1 to TRBJ2-7; TRBD2 matches 14 bases. J lost 5 bases, V lost 7 bases, and 7 bases had no gene match. The germline gives CDR1 MNHNS, CDR2 SASEGT. The CDR3 totals 15 residues. For the CDR3, the DNA is TGTGCCAGCATGCCGGGACTAGCGGGAGTCGACGAGCAGTACTTC. Translated, it gives CASMPGLAGVDEQYF.

The chain links TRBV7-2 to TRBJ2-3; D gene unclear. Deletions cut 2 bases from V and 7 bases from J, with 4 bases between. CDR3 size: 11 residues. Germline V gene data show CDR1 as SGHTA and CDR2 as FQGNSA. The DNA of the CDR3 is TGTGCCAGCAGCTTATCCAATACGCAGTATTTT. Amino acid sequence: CASSLSNTQYF.

V and J are TRBV12-5 and TRBJ1-5; D may be TRBD1 (6 bases). Germline CDR1 is LGHNT and CDR2 is FRNRAP. The CDR3 spans 15 residues. V gave up 11 bases and J gave up 0 bases, with 17 bases separating them. The CDR3 reads CAGKGGPDSNQPQHF. In DNA, the CDR3 is TGTGCTGGAAAAGGGGGACCCGATAGCAATCAGCCCCAGCATTTT.

This clonotype was seen a handful of times. V and J are TRBV29-1 and TRBJ2-1; 11 nucleotides line up with TRBD2. Germline-derived CDR1 and CDR2 are SQVTM and ANQGSEA. V was clipped by 7 bases and J by 7 bases; unmatched bases: 15. The CDR3 spans 16 residues. The CDR3 nucleotides are TGCAGCGCCCCCGGGGCCTTAGCGGGGGGGAGGAATGAGCAGTTCTTC. Amino acids: CSAPGALAGGRNEQFF.

The chain employs TRBV7-2 and TRBJ2-2, with 14 bases matching TRBD2. The CDR3 extends over 16 amino acids. The ends lost 3 bases at V and 6 bases at J; junction bases unmatched: 3. Germline V gene data show CDR1 as SGHTA and CDR2 as FQGNSA. CDR3 nucleotide sequence: TGTGCCAGCAGCTTCGGACTAGCGGGGGGACCCGGGGAGCTGTTTTTT. Translated: CASSFGLAGGPGELFF.

V usage is TRBV6-2 or TRBV6-3 and J usage is TRBJ2-2; possibly TRBD2 for D (5 bases). This CDR3 has 14 amino acids. Germline V CDR1 and CDR2: MNHEY, SVGEGT. The V and J ends lost 0 bases and 5 bases respectively, with 7 bases between them. The CDR3: CASSYSPGTGELFF. DNA of the CDR3: TGTGCCAGCAGTTACTCACCGGGGACCGGGGAGCTGTTTTTT.

This rearrangement joins TRBV4-1 to TRBJ1-4; D uncertain. The CDR3 is 16 amino acids. The V and J ends lost 3 bases and 0 bases respectively, with 11 bases between them. Germline-derived CDR1 and CDR2 are MGHRA and YSYEKL. The CDR3 DNA reads as TGCGCCAGCAGCCACGCACAGTCGGCAACTAATGAAAAACTGTTTTTT. Translation: CASSHAQSATNEKLFF.

V and J are TRBV12-3 or TRBV12-4 and TRBJ2-5; D may correspond to TRBD1 or TRBD2 (5 bases each). Between the trimmed V and J ends, which lost 3 bases and 6 bases, there was a span of 11 bases. The CDR3 is 13 residues long. The CDR3 DNA follows: TGTGCCAGCAGTTTCGGTAGGGGACAGACCCAGTACTTC. This gives the protein CASSFGRGQTQYF.

This clonotype appeared a single time. V is TRBV7-2 and J is TRBJ2-5; D perhaps matches TRBD2 (5 bases). Between the trimmed V and J ends, which lost 5 bases and 4 bases, there was a span of 11 bases. The CDR3 is 13 amino acids. Per the germline V gene, CDR1 is SGHTA and CDR2 is FQGNSA. CDR3 DNA: TGTGCCAGCAGCGACGGGGTTATAGAGACCCAGTACTTC. Translated: CASSDGVIETQYF.

The CDR3 loop is CASSLGTGPADTQYF. The CDR3 DNA reads as TGTGCCAGCAGCTTAGGGACAGGTCCAGCAGATACGCAGTATTTT. V is TRBV7-9 and J is TRBJ2-3, with 7 bases that match TRBD1. The length of the CDR3 is 15 residues. Looked up from germline, CDR1 is SEHNR and CDR2 is FQNEAQ (reference sequence). V lost 1 base to trimming and J lost 4 bases; unmatched junction nucleotides: 5.

V is TRBV5-1 and J is TRBJ2-6, with D perhaps matching TRBD2 (5 bases). V lost 2 bases and J lost 4, with 13 bases in between. The CDR3 is made up of 16 amino acids. In germline, CDR1 is SGHRS, CDR2 YFSETQ. This CDR3 is CASSFGRSGGANVLTF. Here the CDR3 DNA reads TGCGCCAGCAGCTTTGGCAGGTCGGGAGGGGCCAACGTCCTGACTTTC.